This T cell receptor (beta chain) was sequenced for a study of T cells after yellow fever vaccination. TCRdb re-derived calls from the 5' RACE reads in MiXCR, one entry per CDR3 protein. The sample holds 400,000 or so distinct CDR3 sequences; roughly 11% are singletons and the top ten take about 17%. The CDR3 spans 14 residues. Points on this clonotype: Its antigen is unidentified. One end of the junction varies from germline; a read error may be responsible.

The study, taken as a whole, reports: At around 96% for CD4 and approximately 89% for CD8, most primary-vaccination clones showed up again after the booster.

Material: PBMCs, obtained on the day of the first yellow fever vaccination. The genes are TRBV12-3 or TRBV12-4 and TRBJ1-6; D gene uncertain. This sequence originates from a man aged 18-30 years who received the YFV17D yellow fever vaccine. The CDR3 DNA follows: TGTGCCAGCAGTTATAGACGGGATAATTCGCCCCTCCACTTT. It encodes CASSYRRDNSPLHF.